The rows below give T cell receptor beta chains drawn from one sample of a study of T cell changes during pregnancy in multiple sclerosis. Generated by immunoSEQ multiplex PCR, the TCRdb table keeps only in-frame clones and is missing some. The table has roughly 61,000 clones, 93% seen once; the top ten hold approximately 2%. Sequenced here: peripheral blood, sampled after pregnancy. The receptors were sampled from a female donor with multiple sclerosis, enrolled in a pregnancy study. Each CDR3 is given without its conserved first and last residue. Each record gives: V gene, clone size, J gene, CDR3 protein. Size is stated for part of the rows, as once, few or many counts, or as a class when the clone is expanded.

>TRBV19|-|TRBJ2-5
ASSRPGQQETQY
>TRBV18|-|TRBJ2-3
ASSPSVDTQY
>TRBV10-3|-|TRBJ2-3
AISPTGTASTDTQY
>TRBV6-1|-|TRBJ2-1
ASSVSGRRDNEQF
>TRBV19|-|TRBJ2-1
ASSTYEVGQF
>TRBV29-1|-|TRBJ1-2
SVEPTGHYGYT
>TRBV23-1|-|TRBJ2-2
ASSQSCGGNTGELF
>TRBV9|-|TRBJ2-5
ASSEGTGSGETQY
>TRBV6-1|-|TRBJ1-2
ASSEGQGGFYGYT
>TRBV29-1|-|TRBJ2-5
SVEEVTGETEETQY
>TRBV7-9|-|TRBJ2-3
ASSSRLAETTDTQY
>TRBV10-3|once|TRBJ2-7
AISTDDSYEQY
>TRBV7-9|-|TRBJ1-4
ASSRNEKLF
>TRBV7-2|-|TRBJ2-2
ASSMTSGRAGGELF
>TRBV18|-|TRBJ2-1
ASSPPGLTLYEQF
>TRBV7-9|-|TRBJ1-1
ASSQGATGTGNTEAF
>TRBV2|-|TRBJ1-3
ASSETGISGNTIY
>TRBV4-1|-|TRBJ2-7
ASSQRTGNYEQY
>TRBV19|-|TRBJ1-3
ASSAGKSGNTIY
>TRBV13|-|TRBJ2-1
ASSLMLAGGSYNEQF
>TRBV6-6|-|TRBJ1-1
ASSLRVNTEAF
>TRBV7-9|-|TRBJ2-1
ASSPVSGVGDEQF
>TRBV11-3|-|TRBJ2-3
ASSSPGQGADTQY
>TRBV11-1|-|TRBJ2-1
ASSFEHNEQF
>TRBV13|-|TRBJ2-1
ASSSETSHEQF
>TRBV9|-|TRBJ2-7
ASSAGYEQY
>TRBV4-3|-|TRBJ1-1
ASSQATGSDTEAF
>TRBV7-2|-|TRBJ1-1
ASSLVRNRNTEAF
>TRBV15|-|TRBJ2-2
ATSRENAQNTGELF
>TRBV7-9|-|TRBJ1-2
ASSFGQGGIYGYT
>TRBV30|-|TRBJ2-1
AWRGSYSYNEQF
>TRBV6-5|-|TRBJ1-4
ASRRTGGEKLF
>TRBV5-4|-|TRBJ2-7
ASSLEAGGPREQY
>TRBV5-1|once|TRBJ1-2
ASSITHGRGGYT
>TRBV5-5|-|TRBJ2-5
ASSRTGAAQETQY
>TRBV6-5|few|TRBJ1-5
ASSYLRGNQPQH
>TRBV7-9|-|TRBJ2-3
ASRKGRKTGMGDTQY
>TRBV7-3|-|TRBJ2-2
ASSPGVMGRDTGELF
>TRBV2|-|TRBJ2-5
ASSDRYQETQY
>TRBV6-1|-|TRBJ1-5
ASRGTGFQPQH
>TRBV5-6|-|TRBJ1-1
ASSLGQGADTEAF
>TRBV5-1|-|TRBJ2-3
ASSSGLAGGPITDTQY
>TRBV7-9|-|TRBJ2-1
ASSPGHAYNEQF
>TRBV5-1|-|TRBJ2-7
ASSPPGTYEQY
>TRBV6-6|once|TRBJ2-2
ASSYLAGAPGELF
>TRBV5-1|-|TRBJ2-7
ASSLSPRGRETLGQY
>TRBV9|-|TRBJ1-2
ASSVDSPGFYGYT
>TRBV28|-|TRBJ1-2
ASSSDGLTNYGYT
>TRBV29-1|-|TRBJ2-3
SVLTGGDTQY
>TRBV7-8|-|TRBJ2-7
ASRSTDEQY
>TRBV19|-|TRBJ2-7
ASSPGASGTYEQY
>TRBV5-6|-|TRBJ2-3
ASSLFGGSLGTQY
>TRBV19|-|TRBJ1-1
ASSGQGIFYTTEAF
>TRBV11-3|-|TRBJ2-6
ASSFSRSGFQGGANVLT
>TRBV27|once|TRBJ2-7
ASSSNSPGLAGGPPYEQY
>TRBV30|-|TRBJ2-7
AWSPGTGVYEQY
>TRBV6-5|-|TRBJ1-4
ASSQGQGADEKLF
>TRBV28|-|TRBJ2-2
ASSFSVELF
>TRBV19|-|TRBJ1-2
ASMRTSGPVYGYT